These 31 T cell receptor beta chains were sequenced from one sample in a study of tumor and adjacent non-tumor tissue in lung cancer. RNA was extracted from bulk tissue without any cell sorting. Three rounds of nested PCR, following a modified ARM-PCR protocol, produced the TCRbeta library. From the multiplex PCR reads, TCRdb called clonotypes with MiXCR, one entry per CDR3 protein. The top ten clones hold roughly 13% of a sample with under 100,000 distinct CDR3 sequences, 55% to 70% of them seen once. The source material was lung tumor tissue. All receptors derive from a woman in her 70s with non-small cell lung cancer.

This sequence joins TRBV30 and TRBJ1-6, with a tentative D call TRBD1 (5 bases). The CDR3 has 15 residues. With 2 bases removed from V and 9 bases from J, the gap between germline ends came to 17 bases. Per the germline V gene, CDR1 is GTSNPN and CDR2 is SVGIG (reference sequence). CDR3: CAWSSGAQKGSPLHF. CDR3 nucleotide sequence: TGTGCCTGGAGTTCCGGGGCCCAAAAAGGTTCACCCCTCCACTTT.

There are a few counts of this clonotype. The CDR3 DNA follows: TGTGCCAGCAGCTTAGGGTCAGCGGGGGGACAAGAGACCCAGTACTTC. Translated: CASSLGSAGGQETQYF. This chain connects TRBV7-9 to TRBJ2-5; 9 bases are a match to TRBD2. Per the germline V gene, CDR1 is SEHNR and CDR2 is FQNEAQ (reference sequence). The CDR3 is made up of 16 amino acids. The V gene end was trimmed by 1 base and the J gene end by 2 bases; junction bases not matched to a gene: 5.

The sample holds a few counts of this clonotype. The chain uses TRBV18 and TRBJ2-3; TRBD2 matches 12 bases. With 5 bases clipped from V and 1 base from J, the junction kept 4 bases outside the gene matches. CDR1 is KGHSH and CDR2 is LQKENI in the germline V gene. This CDR3 spans 16 amino acids. The CDR3 loop is CASSSRTSGGTDTQYF. CDR3 nucleotides: TGTGCCAGCTCATCGCGGACTAGCGGGGGCACAGATACGCAGTATTTT.

The chain recombines TRBV21-1 with TRBJ2-2; the D call in the table, TRBD1, was not verified against the DNA. TRBV21-1 is marked as a pseudogene. This CDR3 region has 16 residues. CDR3 region: CASSLTGIISTGELFF. The CDR3 DNA follows: TGTGCCAGCAGCCTGACAGGGATCATTAGCACCGGGGAGCTGTTTTTT.

Note on this clonotype: The missing conserved phenylalanine or tryptophan at the end of this CDR3 makes a read error likely. The chain links TRBV4-1 to TRBJ2-3, with a possible D match to TRBD2 (5 bases). The CDR3 is made up of 14 amino acids. CDR1 is MGHRA, CDR2 YSYEKL, per germline. The CDR3 nucleotides are TGCACCAGCAGCCAAGATGGGAGAACAGATACGCAGTATCTT. It yields the protein CTSSQDGRTDTQYL.

This clonotype came up once. The chain uses TRBV29-1 and TRBJ1-1; D is uncertain. V was cut by 7 bases and J by 4 bases, with 10 bases left in between. The CDR3 is 11 residues long. The germline V gene encodes CDR1 SQVTM and CDR2 ANQGSEA. The chain's CDR3 is CSAQRVTEAFF. CDR3 DNA: TGCAGCGCTCAGAGAGTCACTGAAGCTTTCTTT.

Remarks on this clonotype: Germline is not matched at one junction end, which may reflect a read error. The chain employs TRBV12-3 or TRBV12-4 and TRBJ1-1; a weak D match, TRBD1 (6 bases). CDR3 size: 13 residues. This CDR3 is CAGSFTGDTEAFF. The CDR3, as DNA: TGTGCCGGCAGTTTCACGGGGGACACAGAAGCTTTCTTT.

Notes on this clonotype: A read error may account for a junction end that differs from germline. V is TRBV4-2 and J is TRBJ1-2; D not certain. The CDR3 has 15 residues. The germline V gene encodes CDR1 LGHNA and CDR2 YNFKEQ. The CDR3 reads CASSHRNEGFYGYTF. CDR3 bases: TGTGCCAGCAGCCATCGAAACGAGGGTTTCTATGGTTACACCTTC.

Notes on this clonotype: This is likely a read error, given that the CDR3 carries no conserved phenylalanine or tryptophan at its end. CDR3 coding DNA: TGTGCCAGTAGCTTAAGTCCAGGGAAGACGAACACCGGGGAACTGTTTCTT. Amino acid sequence: CASSLSPGKTNTGELFL. V is TRBV11-3 and J is TRBJ2-2; either TRBD1 or TRBD2 may fit D (5 bases each). Germline V gene sequence: CDR1 SGHNT, CDR2 YENEEA. The CDR3 loop spans 17 amino acids.

Details on this clonotype: This CDR3 fails to terminate in the conserved phenylalanine or tryptophan, so it likely reflects a read error. The chain links TRBV6-1 to TRBJ2-1, with 9 bases lining up with TRBD2. Germline CDR1 and CDR2: MNHNS and SASEGT. This CDR3 is 14 amino acids long. Trimming at V came to 7 bases and at J to 5 bases, leaving 6 bases not matched to a gene. CDR3 in DNA: TGTGCCAGCACGACTAGCGGTACAGACAATGAGCAGTTCTAC. Translation gives CASTTSGTDNEQFY.

The rearrangement links TRBV29-1 to TRBJ1-6; D is uncertain. CDR3 length: 13 amino acids. The ends were cut back, 4 bases at V and 7 bases at J, with 11 bases in the middle. In germline, CDR1 is SQVTM, CDR2 ANQGSEA. The CDR3 DNA is TGCAGCGTTGTGGCAGGCCAAAATTCACCCCTCCACTTT. Its translation is CSVVAGQNSPLHF. Using reference TRBV29-1 and TRBJ1-6 for the parts outside the CDR3, the full variable domain is SAVISQKPSRDICQRGTSLTIQCQVDSQVTMMFWYRQQPGQSLTLIATANQGSEATYESGFVIDKFPISRPNLTFSTLTVSNMSPEDSSIYLCSVVAGQNSPLHFGNGTRLTVT.

This clonotype came up once. At one of its ends the junction is not consistent with the germline gene, which may arise from a read error. The chain is built from TRBV5-5 and TRBJ1-6; D gene ambiguous. Germline CDR1 and CDR2: SGHKS and YYEKEE (reference sequence). The CDR3 sequence is 15 residues long. CDR3 nucleotide sequence: TGTGCCAGCACTCAGATCCTGCAATATAACTCACCCCTCCATTTT. This sequence encodes CASTQILQYNSPLHF.

This chain joins TRBV10-3 and TRBJ2-1; 11 nucleotides match TRBD2. With V trimmed by 6 bases and J by 0 bases, 16 bases remained unmatched. Germline V CDR1 and CDR2: ENHRY, SYGVKD. This CDR3 is 20 amino acids long. As DNA, the CDR3 is TGTGCCATCAGATCTAAACCGGGACTAGCGGTGGGGAGCTCCTACAATGAGCAGTTCTTC. Translation: CAIRSKPGLAVGSSYNEQFF.

This clonotype was found many times. This chain links TRBV5-6 with TRBJ2-5, with D possibly matching TRBD2 (6 bases). The V gene's germline CDR1 is SGHDT and CDR2 YYEEEE. CDR3 length equals 13 residues. V gave up 7 bases and J gave up 2 bases, with 12 bases separating them. DNA of the CDR3: TGTGCCAGCCGCCCTAGCGCACAAGAGACCCAGTACTTC. Translating gives CASRPSAQETQYF.

At least ten counts were recorded for this clonotype. The rearrangement links TRBV29-1 to TRBJ1-1; 9 nucleotides line up with TRBD1. V lost 1 base and J lost 3; bases outside the gene matches: 6. Germline CDR1 reads SQVTM; CDR2 reads ANQGSEA. There are 15 residues in the CDR3. CDR3 residues: CSVEGGQGRDTEAFF. CDR3 nucleotide sequence: TGCAGCGTTGAAGGGGGACAGGGAAGAGACACTGAAGCTTTCTTT.

This clonotype occurred a few times. The rearrangement uses TRBV6-5 and TRBJ1-2; D ambiguous. V was pared by 9 bases and J by 7 bases, with 18 bases between. The CDR3 runs to 13 residues. Germline loops: CDR1 MNHEY, CDR2 SVGAGI. The CDR3 loop reads CARSTSWTGGYTF. The CDR3 DNA reads as TGTGCCAGGAGTACCAGTTGGACTGGTGGCTACACCTTC.

Comments on this clonotype: Compared with germline, one end of the junction differs, possibly owing to a read error. This chain links TRBV12-3 or TRBV12-4 with TRBJ2-7; the D is unclear. CDR3 length: 15 amino acids. The chain's CDR3 is CASCTDWDGSYEKYF. For the CDR3, the DNA is TGTGCCAGCTGCACCGACTGGGATGGCTCCTACGAGAAGTACTTC.

A word on this clonotype: No DNA is shown, since the ends of the CDR3 on it are uncertain; the CDR3 is the one TCRdb lists. The rearrangement uses TRBV11-1 and TRBJ1-2. The CDR3 is made up of 14 amino acids, end residues included. Germline CDR1 and CDR2: SGHAT and FQDESV (reference sequence). This CDR3 is CTSSRSGVSYGCTF.

Worth noting for this clonotype: The missing conserved phenylalanine or tryptophan at the end of this CDR3 makes a read error likely. The V and J genes are TRBV5-1 and TRBJ2-7, with a possible D match to TRBD1 (6 bases). This CDR3 is built from 15 residues. Trimming shortened V by 1 base and J by 3 bases, and 14 bases separated the two germline ends. Germline CDR1 SGHRS, CDR2 YFSETQ. DNA of the CDR3: TGCGCCAGCAGCTTGACCGAACAGGGTTACTACGAGCAGTACCTC. This codes for CASSLTEQGYYEQYL.

The sample holds a few counts of this clonotype. This sequence may be a read error, since a much larger clone differs from it by one base. This chain links TRBV24-1 with TRBJ2-3; D may be TRBD1 (6 bases). The CDR3 runs to 15 residues. The V gene's germline CDR1 is KGHDR and CDR2 SFDVKD. The CDR3, as DNA: TGTGTCACCAGTGAAAACAGGGCCAACACAGATGCGCAGTATTTT. Protein product: CVTSENRANTDAQYF.

Only a few counts were recorded for this clonotype. This may come from a read error, since a much larger clone is one base off. The gene calls are TRBV6-1 and TRBJ1-2; D remains ambiguous. Germline values: CDR1 MNHNS, CDR2 SASEGT. CDR3 length: 14 residues. The CDR3 DNA follows: TGTGCCAGCAGTGAGGAACCACGGAGCTATGGCTGCACCTTC. Encoded protein: CASSEEPRSYGCTF.

With respect to this clonotype: One end of the junction varies from germline; a read error may be responsible. The chain has TRBV10-2 and TRBJ2-3; weak D call: TRBD2 (5 bases). The CDR3 contains 16 residues. Per germline, CDR1 WSHSY and CDR2 SAAADI. CDR3 DNA: TGCGCCAGCAGGGCGGGCTCCATCGTGGGGAGAGATATGCAGTATTTT. Residues: CASRAGSIVGRDMQYF.

This clonotype was observed many times. This chain links TRBV10-2 with TRBJ2-7; 10 bases fit TRBD1. The CDR3 is 15 amino acids. CDR1 and CDR2 from the germline V gene are WSHSY and SAAADI. J lost 5 bases, V lost 6 bases, and 10 bases had no gene match. CDR3 region: CASRRGTGEVHEQYF. The CDR3 nucleotides are TGCGCCAGCAGAAGGGGGACAGGGGAGGTCCACGAGCAGTACTTC.

A remark on this clonotype: A junction end diverges from the germline sequence, so it may reflect a read error. This chain joins TRBV6-2 or TRBV6-3 and TRBJ2-3; D is perhaps TRBD1 (5 bases). The CDR3 loop spans 13 amino acids. Per germline, CDR1 MNHEY and CDR2 SVGEGT. CDR3 protein: CASATDNSDTKYF. In DNA, the CDR3 is TGTGCCAGCGCCACGGACAATTCGGATACGAAGTATTTT.

This clonotype was observed at least ten times. The chain joins TRBV14 to TRBJ2-5, with D perhaps assigned TRBD1 or TRBD2 (5 bases each). The CDR3 spans 17 residues. Germline values: CDR1 SGHDN, CDR2 FVKESK. Trimming stripped 0 bases from V and 0 bases from J, with 14 bases between. CDR3 sequence reads: CASSQDQGWGYQETQYF. In DNA form, the CDR3 reads TGTGCCAGCAGCCAAGATCAAGGTTGGGGGTACCAAGAGACCCAGTACTTC.

The chain carries TRBV6-5 and TRBJ1-2; maybe TRBD1 (5 bases). Germline V gene data show CDR1 as MNHEY and CDR2 as SVGAGI. V lost 9 bases and J lost 2, with 16 bases in between. The CDR3 totals 14 residues. CDR3 sequence (DNA): TGTGCCAGTATCTACCAGGGAAGCAACTATGGCTACACCTTC. Amino acids: CASIYQGSNYGYTF.

This clonotype was detected many times. The V and J genes are TRBV6-5 and TRBJ2-3, with 9 bases identical to TRBD2. The CDR3 is 16 residues long. Germline assignment: CDR1 MNHEY and CDR2 SVGAGI. The V segment lost 7 bases and the J segment 0 bases; nucleotides outside the gene matches: 8. The CDR3: CASMSTSGASTDTQYF. The DNA for the CDR3 is TGTGCCAGCATGTCGACTAGCGGAGCCAGCACAGATACGCAGTATTTT.

A word on this clonotype: At one end, the junction sequence differs from germline, possibly due to a read error. The rearrangement joins TRBV4-2 to TRBJ2-2; D is undetermined. In germline, CDR1 is LGHNA, CDR2 YNFKEQ. This CDR3 has 16 residues. This chain's CDR3 is CTNSQDWATNAGELFF. CDR3 coding DNA: TGTACCAACAGCCAAGATTGGGCCACGAACGCCGGGGAGCTGTTTTTT.

Comment on this clonotype: One end of the junction varies from germline; a read error may be responsible. The rearrangement uses TRBV7-9 and TRBJ2-7; possible D gene TRBD1, 5 bases. CDR1 and CDR2 from the germline V gene are SEHNR and FQNEAQ (reference sequence). The CDR3 length is 17 residues. CDR3 DNA: TGTGCCAGGAGCTTCTGGTCCGCTTCAGGGTTTTCCTACGAGCAGAACTTC. Translating it yields CARSFWSASGFSYEQNF.

This clonotype was detected ten times or more. The chain carries TRBV10-3 and TRBJ1-5, with TRBD1 identical over 8 bases. Looked up from germline, CDR1 is ENHRY and CDR2 is SYGVKD. Trimming at V came to 5 bases and at J to 1 base, leaving 4 bases not matched to a gene. This CDR3 comprises 15 residues. CDR3 loop: CAISRQGKSNQPQHF. DNA for the CDR3: TGTGCCATCAGTCGACAGGGGAAAAGCAATCAGCCCCAGCATTTT.

Of note for this clonotype: No conserved phenylalanine or tryptophan is present at the end of the CDR3, so a read error is the likely explanation. The chain links TRBV10-3 to TRBJ2-5; 8 positions agree with TRBD2. The V segment lost 0 bases and the J segment 4 bases; nucleotides outside the gene matches: 4. The CDR3 consists of 15 residues. Germline lookup yields CDR1 ENHRY and CDR2 SYGVKD. The CDR3 DNA follows: TGTGCCATCAGTGAGTCGCAGCGGGAGACAGAGACCCAGTACATC. Translated, it gives CAISESQRETETQYI.